This entry lists 21 T cell receptor beta chains sequenced from one sample in a study of T cells in Graves' hyperthyroidism and ophthalmopathy (dated by TCRdb to between 2017 and 2020). The library was produced with multiplex PCR. Reads for this sample came from an Illumina HiSeq 2000. Amplification of TCR beta CDR3 regions was carried out from RNA transcripts. The first round of RT-PCR for the TCR CDR3 was performed with the HTBI primer set and the Qiagen OneStep RT-PCR kit. The public reads were quality trimmed at Q25 with fastp and then assembled into clones with MiXCR by TCRdb, keeping productive beta chains. Each record represents a unique CDR3 protein, reported with the most common genes and DNA among its rows. The sample data list over 500,000 distinct CDR3 sequences, and 46% of these were observed just once. Of the sample, 44% falls within the top ten clones. Source material: peripheral blood or thyroid tissue (not recorded which). These receptors all come from an adult woman with Graves' disease, either hyperthyroidism or ophthalmopathy (not recorded which).

This clonotype was picked up many times. This chain links TRBV3-1 with TRBJ2-5; TRBD2 aligns across 7 bases. There are 14 residues in the CDR3. Germline-derived CDR1 and CDR2 are LGHDT and YNNKEL (reference sequence). V shed 2 bases and J 4 bases; nucleotides not matched to a gene: 4. The CDR3 here is CASSQQGGVETQYF. The CDR3 DNA sequence: TGTGCCAGCAGCCAACAGGGAGGGGTAGAGACCCAGTACTTC.

With respect to this clonotype: This may stem from a read error, because a much larger clone lies one nucleotide away. The chain carries TRBV10-2 and TRBJ2-5, with D possibly TRBD2 on 5 matching bases. The CDR3 runs to 14 residues. Germline CDR1 reads WSHSY; CDR2 reads SAAADI. Trimming shortened V by 6 bases and J by 4 bases, and 15 bases separated the two germline ends. The CDR3: CASSRGPVRETQYF. As DNA, the CDR3 is TGCGCCAGCAGCCGAGGGCCGGTCCGAGAGACCCAGTACTTC.

The chain carries TRBV7-9 and TRBJ1-6; 9 nucleotides agree with TRBD1. The CDR3 loop spans 15 amino acids. V shed 6 bases, J shed 9 bases, and the junction held 9 bases outside the gene matches. Germline values: CDR1 SEHNR, CDR2 FQNEAQ (reference sequence). CDR3 region: CASSFTGTGSSPLHF. The CDR3 DNA reads TGTGCCAGCAGTTTTACCGGGACAGGGAGTTCACCCCTCCACTTT.

V and J are TRBV2 and TRBJ1-4, with 8 bases lining up with TRBD1. The CDR3 sequence is 15 residues long. Germline assignment: CDR1 SNHLY and CDR2 FYNNEI. The trim removed 8 bases at V and 8 bases at J, leaving 13 bases unmatched. The CDR3 loop reads CASVEIATGDEKLFF. CDR3 in DNA: TGTGCCAGCGTTGAAATTGCGACAGGGGACGAAAAACTGTTTTTT.

This clonotype has at least ten counts. The chain combines TRBV12-3 or TRBV12-4 with TRBJ1-2; D perhaps matches TRBD1 (6 bases). This CDR3 has 13 amino acids. V lost 4 bases, J lost 7 bases, and 13 bases lay in between. The CDR3 sequence: CASSSTGYPGYTF. The CDR3 DNA sequence: TGTGCCAGCAGTTCAACAGGGTACCCTGGCTACACCTTC.

In this sample, this clonotype turned up many times. V usage is TRBV13 and J usage is TRBJ1-6; D unclear. Germline-derived CDR1 and CDR2 are PRHDT and FYEKMQ (reference sequence). The CDR3 covers 14 residues. Trimming took off 0 bases at V and 9 bases at J, with 9 bases between the two ends. CDR3 DNA sequence: TGTGCCAGCAGCTTAGGGACATCCGGTTCACCCCTCCACTTT. This sequence encodes CASSLGTSGSPLHF.

At least ten counts were recorded for this clonotype. The chain joins TRBV19 to TRBJ1-6; 8 bases line up with TRBD1. CDR1 and CDR2 (germline): LNHDA, SQIVND (reference sequence). After removal of 9 bases from V and 7 bases from J, the junction contained 5 bases not matched to a gene. This CDR3 spans 13 amino acids. The CDR3 DNA reads as TGTGCCAGCACGCGGGACAGGAATTCACCCCTCCACTTT. Residues: CASTRDRNSPLHF.

The chain carries TRBV19 and TRBJ1-2; 7 positions agree with TRBD1. Per germline, CDR1 LNHDA and CDR2 SQIVND (reference sequence). CDR3 length equals 15 residues. The V and J ends lost 5 bases and 2 bases, in that order; junction bases with no gene match: 8. The CDR3 DNA reads TGTGCCAGTAGTCCCAGACAGGGTAGCAACTATGGCTACACCTTC. Its protein product is CASSPRQGSNYGYTF.

The rearrangement uses TRBV25-1 and TRBJ1-1, with 8 positions matching TRBD1. Germline loops: CDR1 MGHDK, CDR2 SYGVNS. Trimming removed 7 bases from V and 4 bases from J; junction bases left unmatched: 8. The CDR3 extends over 14 amino acids. This chain's CDR3 is CASKRQDRATEAFF. The DNA for the CDR3 is TGTGCCAGCAAGAGACAGGACAGGGCCACTGAAGCTTTCTTT.

The chain links TRBV15 to TRBJ2-2; possibly TRBD1 or TRBD2 for D (5 bases each). CDR3 length: 15 residues. Looked up from germline, CDR1 is LNHNV and CDR2 is YYDKDF (reference sequence). Trimming took 0 bases from V and 4 from J, leaving 9 bases between them. CDR3 region: CATSRERGTTGELFF. The CDR3 nucleotides read TGTGCCACCAGCAGAGAGAGGGGTACCACCGGGGAGCTGTTTTTT.

The V and J genes are TRBV5-6 and TRBJ1-6; a weak D match, TRBD1 (6 bases). The CDR3 sequence is 15 residues long. Germline CDR1 is SGHDT and CDR2 is YYEEEE. V lost 2 bases, J lost 7 bases, and 13 bases lay in between. For the CDR3, the DNA is TGTGCCAGCAGCTTCCGGGGGGCCGTGAATTCACCCCTCCACTTT. Amino acid sequence: CASSFRGAVNSPLHF.

In regard to this clonotype: Being one base from a much bigger clone, this may be a read error. V usage is TRBV7-9 and J usage is TRBJ2-7; D may be TRBD1 or TRBD2 (5 bases each). Per germline, CDR1 SEHNR and CDR2 FQNEAQ (reference sequence). The CDR3 length is 14 residues. This CDR3 is CASGSRDRTYEQYF. The CDR3 nucleotides read TGCGCCAGCGGAAGCAGGGATCGCACCTACGAGCAGTACTTC. Variable domain in full (rest from reference TRBV7-9 and TRBJ2-7): DTGVSQNPRHKITKRGQNVTFRCDPISEHNRLYWYRQTLGQGPEFLTYFQNEAQLEKSRLLSDRFSAERPKGSFSTLEIQRTEQGDSAMYLCASGSRDRTYEQYFGPGTRLTVT.

This clonotype was counted ten times or more. This chain links TRBV20-1 with TRBJ2-2; a weak D match, TRBD1 (6 bases). Germline V gives CDR1 DFQATT, CDR2 SNEGSKA (reference sequence). The CDR3 extends over 14 amino acids. Trimming took 5 bases from V and 2 from J, leaving 12 bases between them. CDR3: CSAPRDTNTGELFF. CDR3 nucleotides: TGCAGTGCTCCTCGGGACACTAACACCGGGGAGCTGTTTTTT.

V usage is TRBV2 and J usage is TRBJ1-5; D is uncertain. Trimming stripped 10 bases from V and 0 bases from J, with 16 bases between. Germline V gene sequence: CDR1 SNHLY, CDR2 FYNNEI. This CDR3 comprises 15 residues. The CDR3 nucleotides are TGTGCCACCAAACAATTACACGATAGCAATCAGCCCCAGCATTTT. Protein: CATKQLHDSNQPQHF.

Remarks on this clonotype: Likely a read error: the CDR3 ends without its conserved phenylalanine or tryptophan. The gene calls are TRBV29-1 and TRBJ2-5, with no clear D. Germline loops: CDR1 SQVTM, CDR2 ANQGSEA. The V and J ends lost 0 bases and 2 bases respectively, with 4 bases between them. This CDR3 has 12 residues. The CDR3 reads CSVEEGQETQYL. CDR3 sequence (DNA): TGCAGCGTTGAAGAAGGGCAAGAGACCCAGTACCTC.

This clonotype was counted only a few times. This chain connects TRBV20-1 to TRBJ2-7; possibly TRBD2 for D (7 bases). The germline CDR1 and CDR2 sequences are DFQATT and SNEGSKA (reference sequence). This CDR3 has 15 residues. The V end was cut by 2 bases, the J end by 5 bases, with 19 bases between. CDR3 region: CSARRGGGPYHEQYF. For the CDR3, the DNA is TGCAGTGCTAGACGCGGGGGCGGGCCCTACCACGAGCAGTACTTC.

This clonotype was counted at least ten times. The chain links TRBV5-1 to TRBJ1-6, with 7 nucleotides matching TRBD1. The CDR3 is made up of 15 amino acids. The V segment lost 2 bases and the J segment 8 bases; nucleotides outside the gene matches: 7. Per germline, CDR1 SGHRS and CDR2 YFSETQ. The CDR3 region is CASSLTTGADSPLHF. The CDR3 DNA is TGCGCCAGCAGCTTAACTACAGGGGCGGATTCACCCCTCCACTTT.

This clonotype was observed at least ten times. The gene calls are TRBV3-1 and TRBJ2-7; 9 bases map to TRBD2. The CDR3 extends over 15 amino acids. Germline lookup yields CDR1 LGHDT and CDR2 YNNKEL (reference sequence). J was trimmed by 3 bases and V by 6 bases; bases with no gene match: 9. Here the CDR3 reads CASSRWASGDYEQYF. The CDR3 DNA reads as TGTGCCAGCAGTAGGTGGGCTAGCGGGGACTACGAGCAGTACTTC.

As concerns this clonotype: The conserved closing phenylalanine or tryptophan is absent in this CDR3, likely reflecting a read error. The chain joins TRBV29-1 to TRBJ1-1, with D maybe TRBD1 (6 bases). The V gene's germline CDR1 is SQVTM and CDR2 ANQGSEA. V lost 6 bases, J lost 6 bases, and 17 bases lay in between. The CDR3 totals 13 residues. The CDR3 DNA is TGCAGCGTCAACAGGGTGTTGAGCGCTGAAGCTTTCCTT. Translating it yields CSVNRVLSAEAFL.

This chain uses TRBV20-1 with TRBJ2-2; D may correspond to TRBD1 or TRBD2 (5 bases each). Germline loops: CDR1 DFQATT, CDR2 SNEGSKA (reference sequence). This CDR3 has 15 amino acids. Trimming stripped 1 base from V and 3 bases from J, with 12 bases between. CDR3 bases: TGCAGTGCTAGAGTCGGAGGCAGGGACACCGGGGAGCTGTTTTTT. The encoded protein is CSARVGGRDTGELFF.

In this sample, this clonotype turned up a few times. The chain recombines TRBV19 with TRBJ1-5, with D unresolved. The CDR3 loop spans 15 amino acids. Germline-derived CDR1 and CDR2 are LNHDA and SQIVND (reference sequence). V was pared by 3 bases and J by 0 bases, with 9 bases between. DNA for the CDR3: TGTGCCAGTAGTATTGGAGCTTATAGCAATCAGCCCCAGCATTTT. It is translated as CASSIGAYSNQPQHF.